This T cell receptor (beta chain) originates from a study of T cell changes during pregnancy in multiple sclerosis. The CDR3 loop spans 13 amino acids. The V end was cut by 2 bases, the J end by 9 bases, with 16 bases between. The V gene's germline CDR1 is GTSNPN and CDR2 SVGIG (reference sequence). The sample holds one count of this clone. This table comes from immunoSEQ multiplex PCR, and its TCRdb copy is limited to in-frame clones, with some not included. The top ten hold around 0.4% of the sample, which has about 50,000 clones, just over 90% seen once. This receptor was taken from a female donor with multiple sclerosis, enrolled in a pregnancy study. The gene calls are TRBV30 and TRBJ1-2, with D possibly TRBD1 on 6 matching bases. The sequences come from CD4+ T cells from peripheral blood mononuclear cells, collected before pregnancy. This CDR3 reads CAWSKSGTSSYTF. DNA for the CDR3: TGTGCCTGGAGTAAAAGCGGGACAAGTAGCTACACCTTC. Full variable domain (missing parts from reference TRBV30 and TRBJ1-2): SQTIHQWPATLVQPVGSPLSLECTVEGTSNPNLYWYRQAAGRGLQLLFYSVGIGQISSEVPQNLSASRPQDRQFILSSKKLLLSDSGFYLCAWSKSGTSSYTFGSGTRLTVV.